Below, 3 T cell receptor beta chains from the same sample are listed, as sequenced in a study of shared T cell receptors in the human thymus. Clones were read by immunoSEQ multiplex PCR, and TCRdb kept only the in-frame ones, dropping some. Of hundreds of thousands of clones listed, around nine tenths are singletons. These data are also associated with another study on human thymus T cells.

Sequences were obtained from thymocytes. Receptor source: a boy younger than two with a congenital heart defect.

V gene TRBV13 combines with J gene TRBJ2-7, with 8 bases that match TRBD1. Germline-derived CDR1 and CDR2 are PRHDT and FYEKMQ (reference sequence). The V and J ends lost 5 bases and 7 bases, in that order; junction bases with no gene match: 13. The CDR3 has 15 amino acids. The CDR3 nucleotides are TGTGCCAGCAGCCCGGGGACAGGAGGACCTGGGGAGCAGTACTTC. This sequence encodes CASSPGTGGPGEQYF.

This clone was recorded once. This sequence joins TRBV5-8 and TRBJ2-5; TRBD2 is a possible D gene (5 bases). Trimming removed 5 bases at V and 5 bases at J, with 19 bases between. Germline V lookup: CDR1 SGHTS, CDR2 YDEGEE. The CDR3 loop spans 15 amino acids. CDR3 in amino acids: CASSPMLGSWETQYF. In DNA form, the CDR3 reads TGTGCCAGCAGTCCTATGCTGGGGAGCTGGGAGACCCAGTACTTC.

This chain links TRBV2 with TRBJ2-7, with TRBD2 matching 10 bases. V gave up 8 bases and J gave up 0 bases; unmatched junction bases: 4. Germline CDR1 is SNHLY and CDR2 is FYNNEI. The CDR3 has 14 residues. DNA of the CDR3: TGTGCCAGCGGTTTAGCGGGAGGCTCCTACGAGCAGTACTTC. It codes for CASGLAGGSYEQYF. The full variable domain, with the rest looked up from reference TRBV2 and TRBJ2-7, is EPEVTQTPSHQVTQMGQEVILRCVPISNHLYFYWYRQILGQKVEFLVSFYNNEISEKSEIFDDQFSVERPDGSNFTLKIRSTKLEDSAMYFCASGLAGGSYEQYFGPGTRLTVT.